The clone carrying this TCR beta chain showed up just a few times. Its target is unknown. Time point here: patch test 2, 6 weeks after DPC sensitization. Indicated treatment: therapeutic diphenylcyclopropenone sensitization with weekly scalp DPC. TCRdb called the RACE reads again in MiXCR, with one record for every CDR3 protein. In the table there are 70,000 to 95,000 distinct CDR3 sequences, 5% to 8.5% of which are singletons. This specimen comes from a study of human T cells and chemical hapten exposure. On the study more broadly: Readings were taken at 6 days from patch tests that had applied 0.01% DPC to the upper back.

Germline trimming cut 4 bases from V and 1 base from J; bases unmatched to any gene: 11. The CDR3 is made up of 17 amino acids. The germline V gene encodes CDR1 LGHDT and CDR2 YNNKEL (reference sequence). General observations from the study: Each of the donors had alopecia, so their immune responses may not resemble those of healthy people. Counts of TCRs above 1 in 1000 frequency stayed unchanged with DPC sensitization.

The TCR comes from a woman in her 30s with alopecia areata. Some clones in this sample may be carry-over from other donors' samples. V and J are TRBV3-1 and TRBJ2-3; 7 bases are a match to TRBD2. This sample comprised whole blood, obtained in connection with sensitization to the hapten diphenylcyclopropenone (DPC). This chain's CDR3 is CASSLYQLGGGTDTQYF. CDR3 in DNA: TGTGCCAGCAGCCTATACCAGCTTGGGGGGGGCACAGATACGCAGTATTTT.